A selection of T cell receptor beta chains follows, all from one sample in a study of cytomegalovirus exposure and HLA in healthy donors. The data were produced by immunoSEQ multiplex PCR, yet TCRdb's version contains in-frame clones alone and is incomplete. This table holds about 72,000 clones, roughly 82% found once. The sequencing sample was made of PBMCs. The receptors were sampled from a man younger than 35 in good health and CMV-seronegative. Each CDR3 is given with its conserved first and last residue. D genes are given only for firm matches. The size entry is marked missing in some rows and otherwise reads once, few, many or a size class.

size	V	D	J	DNA	CDR3
-	TRBV2	-	TRBJ2-7	TGTGCCAGCAGTAGCCGACTATTGGCAGTCGAGCAGTACTTC	CASSSRLLAVEQYF
-	TRBV29-1	TRBD2	TRBJ2-7	TGCAGCGTTGAGGGGTTAGCGGGAGGGCGATACGACGAGCAGTACTTC	CSVEGLAGGRYDEQYF
-	TRBV28	-	TRBJ1-2	TGTGCCAGCAGTTCTCTCTGGGCTCCCGAAGGCTACACCTTC	CASSSLWAPEGYTF
-	TRBV5-4	-	TRBJ1-5	TGTGCCAGCAGCTTGAGTGACAGACCCAATCAGCCCCAGCATTTT	CASSLSDRPNQPQHF
-	TRBV27	-	TRBJ1-2	TGTGCCAGCAGCCTTAGAGGACATGTCAAACCCTATGGCTACACCTTC	CASSLRGHVKPYGYTF
-	TRBV2	TRBD1	TRBJ1-2	TGTGCCAGCAGGGACAGGTGGGACTATGGCTACACCTTC	CASRDRWDYGYTF
once	TRBV7-3	-	TRBJ1-1	TGTGCCAGCAGCTTTGGCGGGAACACTGAAGCTTTCTTT	CASSFGGNTEAFF
-	TRBV7-9	TRBD1	TRBJ1-2	TGTGCCAGCAGACCCGGGACAGGGGCCCCTCACTATGGCTACACCTTC	CASRPGTGAPHYGYTF
-	TRBV28	TRBD2	TRBJ2-7	TGTGCCAGCAGTCAACTAGCGGGGGAGCAGTACTTC	CASSQLAGEQYF
-	TRBV27	-	TRBJ1-1	TGTGCCAGCAAGGGACTGATGAACACTGAAGCTTTCTTT	CASKGLMNTEAFF
-	TRBV18	-	TRBJ2-7	TGTGCCAGCTCACCAAAGGGAGCAGGGGACCACGAGCAGTACTTC	CASSPKGAGDHEQYF
-	TRBV29-1	-	TRBJ2-3	TGCAGCGCGTCACAATCCCAGGATACGCAGTATTTT	CSASQSQDTQYF
-	TRBV2	TRBD2	TRBJ2-7	TGTGCCAGCAATTTCCTAGGGACTAGCGCTTCCTACGAGCAGTACTTC	CASNFLGTSASYEQYF